Following are 27 T cell receptor beta chains from one sample sequenced in a study of blood T cell repertoires in COVID-19 (dated by TCRdb to between 2020 and 2021). Receptor libraries were prepared by the immunoSEQ multiplex PCR assay. Entries here come from immuneACCESS through TCRdb and include only in-frame sequences with V and J called. Some clones fail to appear in such tables; in the studies checked, an unresolved V gene covers under half of the shortfall, and the cause of the remainder is unknown. Here the sample has some 190,000 clones; 82% occur a single time. The top ten constitute about 10% of the sample. The specimen was peripheral blood. These TCRs come from an elderly woman with active or convalescent COVID-19.

The genes are TRBV24-1 and TRBJ1-5, with D possibly being TRBD1 (6 bases). CDR3 size: 14 residues. With 6 bases removed from V and 6 bases from J, the gap between germline ends came to 14 bases. Germline loops: CDR1 KGHDR, CDR2 SFDVKD. CDR3 DNA sequence: TGTGCCACCAGTTTGGGGGGGGCAGCTCAGCCCCAGCATTTT. Protein sequence: CATSLGGAAQPQHF.

CDR3 nucleotide sequence: TGTGCCAGCAGCGCCCGACAGGGGGCGAGCTATGGCTACACCTTC. It codes for CASSARQGASYGYTF. V gene TRBV9 combines with J gene TRBJ1-2; 10 bases fit TRBD1. Germline values: CDR1 SGDLS, CDR2 YYNGEE. V dropped 3 bases and J dropped 4; count of bases not matched to a gene: 6. This CDR3 has 15 residues. The full variable domain, with the rest looked up from reference TRBV9 and TRBJ1-2, is DSGVTQTPKHLITATGQRVTLRCSPRSGDLSVYWYQQSLDQGLQFLIQYYNGEERAKGNILERFSAQQFPDLHSELNLSSLELGDSALYFCASSARQGASYGYTFGSGTRLTVV.

The V gene is TRBV5-1, the J gene TRBJ2-1; 8 bases align to TRBD2. The length of the CDR3 is 15 residues. Unmatched junction bases numbered 8, after V lost 1 base and J lost 8 bases. Germline loops: CDR1 SGHRS, CDR2 YFSETQ. The CDR3 region has the DNA TGCGCCAGCAGCTTGTTAGGACTAGCAATTCATGAGCAGTTCTTC. The encoded protein is CASSLLGLAIHEQFF.

The chain joins TRBV7-9 to TRBJ2-7; D is ambiguous. The CDR3 has 14 residues. The germline V gene encodes CDR1 SEHNR and CDR2 FQNEAQ (reference sequence). Trimming pared 5 bases from V and 2 bases from J, leaving 13 bases between. As DNA, the CDR3 is TGTGCCAGCAGCCATAATGATCCTACCTACGAGCAGTACTTC. This sequence encodes CASSHNDPTYEQYF.

The chain combines TRBV28 with TRBJ2-1; 11 positions agree with TRBD2. There are 19 residues in the CDR3. Germline V gene data show CDR1 as MDHEN and CDR2 as SYDVKM. Trimming took 6 bases from V and 3 from J; bases not matched to a gene: 16. Here the CDR3 reads CASSPLSRLAGGFYNEQFF. The CDR3 nucleotides read TGTGCCAGCAGCCCACTCAGTCGGCTAGCGGGAGGTTTCTACAATGAGCAGTTCTTC.

The V call is TRBV5-4, the J call TRBJ2-7; a possible D gene is TRBD2 (7 bases). Looked up from germline, CDR1 is SGHNT and CDR2 is YYREEE (reference sequence). Trimming cost V 2 bases and J 4 bases, with 16 bases left between them. This CDR3 spans 15 amino acids. The CDR3 loop reads CASSLRGGGSYEQYF. The CDR3 nucleotides read TGTGCCAGCAGCTTAAGAGGCGGGGGCTCTTACGAGCAGTACTTC.

The V and J genes are TRBV25-1 and TRBJ2-3, with a possible D match to TRBD2 (6 bases). The V end was cut by 4 bases, the J end by 2 bases, with 16 bases between. Germline loops: CDR1 MGHDK, CDR2 SYGVNS. The CDR3 extends over 16 amino acids. The CDR3 DNA follows: TGTGCCAGCAGTGTAGGACTACTCCGGTTCACAGATACGCAGTATTTT. Translation: CASSVGLLRFTDTQYF.

The chain links TRBV6-5 to TRBJ2-7, with TRBD1 identical over 7 bases. Germline loops: CDR1 MNHEY, CDR2 SVGAGI. V lost 6 bases to trimming and J lost 2 bases; unmatched junction nucleotides: 4. The CDR3 spans 13 residues. CDR3 protein: CASSRDSPYEQYF. CDR3 DNA: TGTGCCAGCAGCCGGGACAGCCCCTACGAGCAGTACTTC.

The rearrangement uses TRBV5-6 and TRBJ2-1; D is unclear. The V and J ends lost 1 base and 6 bases respectively, with 8 bases between them. The CDR3 consists of 13 residues. Germline assignment: CDR1 SGHDT and CDR2 YYEEEE. The CDR3 DNA is TGTGCCAGCAGCTTGCGAGACACCAATGAGCAGTTCTTC. This encodes CASSLRDTNEQFF.

The chain joins TRBV5-1 to TRBJ2-3; D is unclear. The CDR3 is made up of 14 amino acids. Trimming shortened V by 1 base and J by 2 bases, and 8 bases separated the two germline ends. Germline CDR1 and CDR2: SGHRS and YFSETQ. The CDR3, as DNA: TGCGCCAGCAGCTTGCGTCGCGCCACAGATACGCAGTATTTT. Its protein product is CASSLRRATDTQYF.

The V and J genes are TRBV28 and TRBJ2-3, with TRBD1 matching over 7 bases. The junction had 7 bases not matched to a gene; V was cut back by 1 base and J by 3 bases. The CDR3 totals 16 residues. The germline V gene encodes CDR1 MDHEN and CDR2 SYDVKM. CDR3 sequence reads: CASSLSWDSATDTQYF. CDR3 DNA sequence: TGTGCCAGCAGTTTATCTTGGGACAGCGCGACAGATACGCAGTATTTT.

The genes are TRBV6-6 and TRBJ1-2; D is undetermined. The CDR3 runs 13 residues. Trimming removed 8 bases at V and 5 bases at J, with 15 bases between. CDR1 is MNHNY, CDR2 SVGAGI, per germline (reference sequence). CDR3 loop: CASYYLGSYGYTF. The CDR3 DNA reads TGTGCCAGCTACTACCTGGGTTCGTATGGCTACACCTTC.

This rearrangement joins TRBV27 to TRBJ1-2; the match to TRBD1 covers 10 bases. The CDR3 runs 14 residues. Germline lookup yields CDR1 MNHEY and CDR2 SMNVEV (reference sequence). The J segment lost 4 bases and the V segment lost 4 bases, leaving 3 bases of the junction unmatched. This CDR3 is CASSYGDRGYGYTF. The CDR3 DNA is TGTGCCAGCAGTTATGGGGACAGGGGCTATGGCTACACCTTC.

The chain recombines TRBV19 with TRBJ2-4; 7 nucleotides align to TRBD1. The germline CDR1 and CDR2 sequences are LNHDA and SQIVND (reference sequence). The CDR3 has 16 residues. V was pared by 6 bases and J by 3 bases, with 11 bases of the junction left unmatched. CDR3 protein: CASRQGTRHVKNIQYF. CDR3 nucleotide sequence: TGTGCCAGTAGACAGGGGACGAGACACGTCAAAAACATTCAGTACTTC.

This clone showed up just a few times. The chain joins TRBV7-8 to TRBJ2-5, with TRBD1 as a possible D gene (6 bases). Germline CDR1 is SGHVS and CDR2 is FQNEAQ. The CDR3 is 15 residues long. V lost 1 base, J lost 5 bases, and 14 bases lay in between. The CDR3 nucleotides read TGTGCCAGCAGCTTAGTCAGGGGTGGGGCGGAGACCCAGTACTTC. Translating gives CASSLVRGGAETQYF.

This sequence joins TRBV5-1 and TRBJ1-2; D is possibly TRBD1 (6 bases). Trimming removed 6 bases at V and 5 bases at J, with 20 bases between. This CDR3 region has 15 residues. Germline V gene lookup returns CDR1 SGHRS and CDR2 YFSETQ. CDR3 sequence (DNA): TGCGCCAGCAACCTGGACAGCCCGGAGGATTATGGCTACACCTTC. Translation gives CASNLDSPEDYGYTF.

The chain joins TRBV18 to TRBJ1-4; 8 bases map to TRBD1. Germline V gene lookup returns CDR1 KGHSH and CDR2 LQKENI. CDR3 length: 16 residues. V shed 3 bases, J shed 0 bases, and the junction held 3 bases outside the gene matches. The DNA of the CDR3 is TGTGCCAGCTCACCCCGGGACAGGTCAACTAATGAAAAACTGTTTTTT. This encodes CASSPRDRSTNEKLFF.

The J gene is TRBJ1-1, the V gene TRBV25-1, with 7 bases lining up with TRBD1. CDR1 MGHDK and CDR2 SYGVNS come from the germline V gene. V lost 2 bases and J lost 3; bases outside the gene matches: 3. This CDR3 is built from 14 residues. CDR3 in DNA: TGTGCCAGCAGTGAAACAGGGGTACACACTGAAGCTTTCTTT. Translating gives CASSETGVHTEAFF.

The chain links TRBV2 to TRBJ1-1, with 8 bases matching TRBD1. The CDR3 is made up of 15 amino acids. Germline-derived CDR1 and CDR2 are SNHLY and FYNNEI. The junction had 12 bases not matched to a gene; V was cut back by 7 bases and J by 5 bases. The CDR3 DNA follows: TGTGCCAGCATTTCTCGGACAGGGCGGGGAACTGAAGCTTTCTTT. This translates into CASISRTGRGTEAFF.

The rearrangement links TRBV7-3 to TRBJ2-7, with TRBD1 identical over 7 bases. The CDR3 sequence is 15 residues long. Looked up from germline, CDR1 is SGHTA and CDR2 is FQGTGA. Trimming took 2 bases from V and 0 from J; bases not matched to a gene: 4. In nucleotides, the CDR3 is TGTGCCAGCAGCTTATGGGCAGGGGGCTCCTACGAGCAGTACTTC. It yields the protein CASSLWAGGSYEQYF.

This clone was counted only a few times. The chain joins TRBV3-1 (or the pseudogene TRBV3-2) to TRBJ1-2; a possible D gene is TRBD1 (5 bases). The CDR3 sequence is 14 residues long. Looked up from germline, CDR1 is LGHDT and CDR2 is YNNKEL (reference sequence). V was trimmed by 4 bases and J by 1 base, leaving 10 bases between them. CDR3 region: CASSRTDSNYGYTF. The CDR3 nucleotides read TGTGCCAGCAGCCGCACAGACAGTAACTATGGCTACACCTTC.

The chain recombines TRBV20-1 with TRBJ1-1; tentative D call: TRBD1 (5 bases). The CDR3 sequence is 11 residues long. V was trimmed by 4 bases and J by 4 bases, leaving 7 bases between them. Germline loops: CDR1 DFQATT, CDR2 SNEGSKA (reference sequence). DNA for the CDR3: TGCAGTGCTATGACAGCCACTGAAGCTTTCTTT. Translating gives CSAMTATEAFF.

The chain uses TRBV9 and TRBJ1-6; unclear D gene. This CDR3 is 15 amino acids long. V was shortened by 3 bases and J by 7 bases, with 14 bases between the two germline ends. Germline CDR1 SGDLS, CDR2 YYNGEE. The CDR3 DNA sequence: TGTGCCAGCAGCGGGAGCGGATCTCTCAATTCACCCCTCCACTTT. The encoded protein is CASSGSGSLNSPLHF.

The genes are TRBV27 and TRBJ1-5, with 7 nucleotides matching TRBD1. The junction had 6 bases not matched to a gene; V was cut back by 3 bases and J by 7 bases. This CDR3 spans 14 amino acids. Germline CDR1 MNHEY, CDR2 SMNVEV (reference sequence). This chain's CDR3 is CASSLSGGGQPQHF. The CDR3 DNA follows: TGTGCCAGCAGTTTGTCAGGGGGAGGACAGCCCCAGCATTTT.

This clone was picked up one time. The V call is TRBV5-4, the J call TRBJ2-1; TRBD2 matches at 14 bases. This CDR3 region has 15 residues. Germline lookup yields CDR1 SGHNT and CDR2 YYREEE (reference sequence). V lost 4 bases and J lost 7; bases outside the gene matches: 4. As DNA, the CDR3 is TGTGCCAGCAGCCGCGGGACTAGCGGGAGTAATGAGCAGTTCTTC. This gives the protein CASSRGTSGSNEQFF.

This chain joins TRBV15 and TRBJ2-1, with TRBD2 as a possible D gene (5 bases). This CDR3 spans 14 amino acids. Germline lookup yields CDR1 LNHNV and CDR2 YYDKDF (reference sequence). V was cut by 7 bases and J by 0 bases, with 10 bases left in between. The CDR3, as DNA: TGTGCCACCAAGAAAGGGAGCTCCTACAATGAGCAGTTCTTC. Residues: CATKKGSSYNEQFF.

V is TRBV19 and J is TRBJ2-7; 11 bases fit TRBD2. Germline CDR1 LNHDA, CDR2 SQIVND (reference sequence). J gave up 6 bases and V 6 bases, and 10 bases lay outside the gene matches. The CDR3 sequence is 15 residues long. The CDR3 region has the DNA TGTGCCAGTAGCGAATTAGCGGGAGGGTCTGGCGAGCAGTACTTC. Translation: CASSELAGGSGEQYF.